This is a list of T cell receptor beta chains from one sample in a study of T cell responses to AZD1222 COVID-19 vaccine. Assay used: immunoSEQ multiplex PCR; TCRdb lists only in-frame clones, some missing. The repertoire holds under 130,000 clones, with roughly nine tenths as singletons. The material was peripheral blood, obtained 28 days after the second AZD1222 dose. Every receptor here comes from an adult who received the AZD1222 COVID-19 vaccine. Both conserved end residues are trimmed from each CDR3.

CDR3 length | V gene | CDR3 protein
11 | TRBV7-3 | ASSSYRNTEAF
10 | TRBV19 | ASKGLANEQF
12 | TRBV5-5 | ASSWKGENTEAF
14 | TRBV30 | AWSVDPGWHDLGYT
12 | TRBV6-6 | ASSSGRSTDTQY
14 | TRBV4-2 | ASSQAGTSGRSEQY
13 | TRBV5-1 | ASSSGLAGANEQF
11 | TRBV12-3/TRBV12-4 | ASNRQGFSEQY
13 | TRBV9 | ASSVGGRGHYGYT
17 | TRBV5-4 | ASSLAGRGRSEGGETQY
13 | TRBV19 | ASSIEGRTNTEAF
12 | TRBV7-2 | ASSKPGLAYEQY
11 | TRBV10-2 | ASKEAGTDEAF
14 | TRBV15 | ATSRDGPALGYGYT
14 | TRBV18 | ASSPSRMAGNTEAF
11 | TRBV24-1 | ATSEWGPETQY
15 | TRBV3-1/TRBV3-2 | ASSQDPRGLTTDTQY
13 | TRBV6-5 | ASRKSTESRQPQH
14 | TRBV4-2 | ASSQDGAGEGNEQF
12 | TRBV11-2 | ASSRDRYTGELF
13 | TRBV28 | ASSLTGTVNTEAF
10 | TRBV11-1 | ASSGLVGEQY
12 | TRBV5-1 | ASTQDGLSYEQY
11 | TRBV13 | ASSLGAGNVLT
14 | TRBV27 | ASSLFGGQGVTEAF